These 17 T cell receptor beta chains came from one sample sequenced in a study of T cell responses to AZD1222 COVID-19 vaccine. The protocol was immunoSEQ multiplex PCR, while the TCRdb copy is restricted to in-frame clones and leaves out a portion. The table has 75,000 to 100,000 clones, 92% seen once. The sequences come from peripheral blood, collected 28 days after the second AZD1222 dose. The receptors were gathered from an adult who received the AZD1222 COVID-19 vaccine.

The chain joins TRBV5-1 to TRBJ1-1; D is unclear. Trimming left V 0 bases short and J 3 bases short, with 6 bases between. Germline CDR1 SGHRS, CDR2 YFSETQ. The CDR3 runs to 13 residues. The chain's CDR3 is CASSLEHDTEAFF. The CDR3 DNA sequence: TGCGCCAGCAGCTTGGAGCACGACACTGAAGCTTTCTTT. Complete variable domain (other parts from reference TRBV5-1 and TRBJ1-1): KAGVTQTPRYLIKTRGQQVTLSCSPISGHRSVSWYQQTPGQGLQFLFEYFSETQRNKGNFPGRFSGRQFSNSRSEMNVSTLELGDSALYLCASSLEHDTEAFFGQGTRLTVV.

This sequence joins TRBV27 and TRBJ2-1; 10 nucleotides agree with TRBD2. V lost 2 bases to trimming and J lost 7 bases; unmatched junction nucleotides: 8. This CDR3 is 16 amino acids long. The germline gives CDR1 MNHEY, CDR2 SMNVEV (reference sequence). CDR3 amino acids: CASSLDASGGINEQFF. The CDR3 DNA is TGTGCCAGCAGTTTAGATGCTAGCGGGGGAATAAATGAGCAGTTCTTC.

V and J are TRBV5-8 and TRBJ1-2; a weak D match, TRBD1 (5 bases). This CDR3 comprises 15 residues. The V end was cut by 4 bases, the J end by 0 bases, with 13 bases between. Germline-derived CDR1 and CDR2 are SGHTS and YDEGEE. CDR3 region: CASSQVTETNYGYTF. In DNA form, the CDR3 reads TGTGCCAGCAGCCAAGTGACAGAGACTAACTATGGCTACACCTTC. Based on the CDR3 plus reference TRBV5-8 and TRBJ1-2, the full variable domain is EAGVTQSPTHLIKTRGQQATLRCSPISGHTSVYWYQQALGLGLQFLLWYDEGEERNRGNFPPRFSGRQFPNYSSELNVNALELEDSALYLCASSQVTETNYGYTFGSGTRLTVV.

Only one count was recorded for this clone. The rearrangement joins TRBV15 to TRBJ2-7, with TRBD2 identical over 10 bases. The CDR3 extends over 15 amino acids. Germline CDR1 reads LNHNV; CDR2 reads YYDKDF (reference sequence). V was pared by 4 bases and J by 6 bases, with 9 bases of the junction left unmatched. CDR3 in amino acids: CATSTRTSGLSEQYF. In DNA, the CDR3 is TGTGCCACCAGCACGAGGACTAGCGGCCTAAGCGAGCAGTACTTC. Full variable domain (outside the CDR3, taken from reference TRBV15 and TRBJ2-7): DAMVIQNPRYQVTQFGKPVTLSCSQTLNHNVMYWYQQKSSQAPKLLFHYYDKDFNNEADTPDNFQSRRPNTSFCFLDIRSPGLGDTAMYLCATSTRTSGLSEQYFGPGTRLTVT.

This clone was seen once. The chain is built from TRBV19 and TRBJ2-7; the match to TRBD1 covers 7 bases. Germline trimming cut 9 bases from V and 4 bases from J; bases unmatched to any gene: 18. This CDR3 spans 16 amino acids. Per germline, CDR1 LNHDA and CDR2 SQIVND (reference sequence). The CDR3 sequence is CASTLRPGQLGYEQYF. CDR3 DNA sequence: TGTGCCAGCACCCTACGGCCGGGACAGCTAGGATACGAGCAGTACTTC.

This chain connects TRBV18 to TRBJ1-1; 7 bases fit TRBD1. V shed 4 bases and J 0 bases; nucleotides not matched to a gene: 2. This CDR3 has 14 residues. From germline, CDR1 is KGHSH and CDR2 LQKENI. CDR3 residues: CASSQGAMNTEAFF. The DNA of the CDR3 is TGTGCCAGCTCACAGGGGGCGATGAACACTGAAGCTTTCTTT.

The chain is built from TRBV28 and TRBJ1-2; D is possibly TRBD1 (6 bases). Germline values: CDR1 MDHEN, CDR2 SYDVKM. The CDR3 has 13 residues. Trimming shortened V by 1 base and J by 8 bases, and 11 bases separated the two germline ends. The CDR3 region is CASSLSGGLGYTF. The CDR3 nucleotides read TGTGCCAGCAGTTTATCTGGGGGCCTAGGCTACACCTTC.

The chain joins TRBV18 to TRBJ2-3, with 8 nucleotides matching TRBD2. The J segment lost 4 bases and the V segment lost 3 bases, leaving 0 bases of the junction unmatched. Germline V gene sequence: CDR1 KGHSH, CDR2 LQKENI. The CDR3 runs to 13 residues. DNA of the CDR3: TGTGCCAGCTCACCGGGACTAGCAGATACGCAGTATTTT. The encoded protein is CASSPGLADTQYF.

V gene TRBV6-4 combines with J gene TRBJ2-2; maybe TRBD1 (5 bases). Trimming pared 3 bases from V and 4 bases from J, leaving 6 bases between. Germline CDR1 and CDR2: MRHNA and SNTAGT. The CDR3 is 13 amino acids. CDR3 nucleotide sequence: TGTGCCAGCAGTGAGCAGGGCACCGGGGAGCTGTTTTTT. Its translation is CASSEQGTGELFF.

This chain links TRBV6-1 with TRBJ2-1; 9 nucleotides match TRBD1. The ends lost 3 bases at V and 1 base at J; junction bases unmatched: 4. Germline-derived CDR1 and CDR2 are MNHNS and SASEGT. This CDR3 is built from 16 residues. The DNA for the CDR3 is TGTGCCAGCAGTGAGCCGGGACAGGGATCCTACAATGAGCAGTTCTTC. Encoded protein: CASSEPGQGSYNEQFF.

The chain carries TRBV11-2 and TRBJ1-3, with 8 bases lining up with TRBD1. The CDR3 spans 19 residues. CDR1 is SGHAT, CDR2 FQNNGV, per germline. Germline trimming cut 5 bases from V and 0 bases from J; bases unmatched to any gene: 15. Here the CDR3 DNA reads TGTGCCAGCAGCGCTCTCTCCCGGGACAGGACCAACTCTGGAAACACCATATATTTT. Its translation is CASSALSRDRTNSGNTIYF.

This chain joins TRBV24-1 and TRBJ1-4; no clear D gene. This CDR3 is 12 amino acids long. Germline V gene lookup returns CDR1 KGHDR and CDR2 SFDVKD. Trimming pared 12 bases from V and 5 bases from J, leaving 12 bases between. The chain's CDR3 is CAASDGNEKLFF. The CDR3 bases are TGTGCCGCCTCGGACGGCAATGAAAAACTGTTTTTT.

This clone showed up just once. V is TRBV14 and J is TRBJ1-4; D gene unclear. The CDR3 is 15 residues long. Germline V gene data show CDR1 as SGHDN and CDR2 as FVKESK. V was cut by 5 bases and J by 7 bases, with 17 bases left in between. Here the CDR3 DNA reads TGTGCCAGCAGCTCCCGGACCGGAGTAACTGAAAAACTGTTTTTT. Amino acid sequence: CASSSRTGVTEKLFF.

V usage is TRBV6-6 and J usage is TRBJ2-7, with D maybe TRBD1 (6 bases). The CDR3 has 13 amino acids. V was pared by 4 bases and J by 3 bases, with 10 bases between. In germline, CDR1 is MNHNY, CDR2 SVGAGI (reference sequence). This CDR3 reads CASSLLDSYEQYF. CDR3 nucleotides: TGTGCCAGCAGTTTACTGGACAGCTACGAGCAGTACTTC.

The rearrangement links TRBV5-1 to TRBJ1-2; D is ambiguous. Germline values: CDR1 SGHRS, CDR2 YFSETQ. V was trimmed by 4 bases and J by 3 bases, leaving 10 bases between them. The CDR3 covers 13 residues. Here the CDR3 reads CASSGVKDYGYTF. In nucleotides, the CDR3 is TGCGCCAGCAGCGGGGTAAAGGACTATGGCTACACCTTC.

This clone has a single count. This sequence joins TRBV5-1 and TRBJ1-2; D gene uncertain. This CDR3 region has 14 residues. Trimming removed 0 bases from V and 7 bases from J, with 13 bases in between. The germline gives CDR1 SGHRS, CDR2 YFSETQ. Written as DNA, the CDR3 is TGCGCCAGCAGCTTGGACAGCCTCCCATTTGGCTACACCTTC. Amino acids: CASSLDSLPFGYTF. Full variable domain (outside the CDR3, taken from reference TRBV5-1 and TRBJ1-2): KAGVTQTPRYLIKTRGQQVTLSCSPISGHRSVSWYQQTPGQGLQFLFEYFSETQRNKGNFPGRFSGRQFSNSRSEMNVSTLELGDSALYLCASSLDSLPFGYTFGSGTRLTVV.

This clone came up a few times. The J gene is TRBJ2-7, the V gene TRBV6-5, with TRBD1 matching over 12 bases. Germline CDR1 reads MNHEY; CDR2 reads SVGAGI. V dropped 0 bases and J dropped 7; count of bases not matched to a gene: 7. The length of the CDR3 is 16 residues. The CDR3 spells CASSYSGTGGAFEQYF. The CDR3 coding sequence is TGTGCCAGCAGTTACTCCGGGACAGGGGGCGCGTTTGAGCAGTACTTC.